This is a list of T cell receptor beta chains from one sample in a study of technical replicates of blood from four donors. Method: immunoSEQ multiplex PCR; TCRdb's copy keeps in-frame clones and lacks some. The profile shows tens of thousands of clones, about 95% of them singletons. Source material: T cells isolated from PBMCs. The receptors were gathered from a human donor in good health. The CDR3 runs from the conserved cysteine through the conserved F or W. A D gene is named only where the DNA matches it firmly. A row's size may be missing; if present it is once, few, many or a size class.

J: TRBJ2-4; D: TRBD1; size: .; V: TRBV10-2; CDR3: CASRLWDRENIQYF; DNA: TGCGCCAGCAGATTGTGGGACAGAGAAAACATTCAGTACTTC
J: TRBJ2-2; D: TRBD1; size: .; V: TRBV30; CDR3: CAWSHRGTGELFF; DNA: TGTGCCTGGAGCCACAGGGGGACTGGGGAGCTGTTTTTT
J: TRBJ2-3; D: TRBD1; size: .; V: TRBV6-6; CDR3: CASNDRGADTQYF; DNA: TGTGCCAGCAATGACAGGGGCGCAGATACGCAGTATTTT
J: TRBJ2-1; D: TRBD2; size: once; V: TRBV7-8; CDR3: CASSLLAASYNEQFF; DNA: TGTGCCAGCAGCTTACTAGCGGCCTCCTACAATGAGCAGTTCTTC
J: TRBJ1-1; D: .; size: .; V: TRBV5-1; CDR3: CASSLVSGGNAEAFF; DNA: TGCGCCAGCAGCTTGGTGAGCGGGGGCAACGCAGAAGCTTTCTTT
J: TRBJ1-1; D: TRBD1; size: .; V: TRBV10-3; CDR3: CAIIGQGGNTEAFF; DNA: TGTGCCATCATAGGACAGGGGGGCAACACTGAAGCTTTCTTT
J: TRBJ2-3; D: .; size: .; V: TRBV11-2; CDR3: CASSPVISGFTDTQYF; DNA: TGTGCCAGCAGCCCCGTGATTTCGGGGTTTACAGATACGCAGTATTTT
J: TRBJ2-4; D: .; size: .; V: TRBV10-3; CDR3: CAISEGGGGAKNIQYF; DNA: TGTGCCATCAGTGAGGGGGGAGGGGGAGCCAAAAACATTCAGTACTTC
J: TRBJ2-4; D: TRBD2; size: .; V: TRBV28; CDR3: CASSSPSSGMRYIQYF; DNA: TGTGCCAGCAGTTCCCCTTCAAGCGGGATGCGGTACATTCAGTACTTC
J: TRBJ2-7; D: .; size: once; V: TRBV18; CDR3: CASSPPSSYEQYF; DNA: TGTGCCAGCTCACCGCCCAGCTCCTACGAGCAGTACTTC
J: TRBJ1-2; D: .; size: .; V: TRBV5-8; CDR3: CASSASGQLLYYGYTF; DNA: TGTGCCAGCAGCGCCTCCGGACAGCTCCTCTACTATGGCTACACCTTC
J: TRBJ1-1; D: .; size: few; V: TRBV7-2; CDR3: CASSLDRAHTEAFF; DNA: TGTGCCAGCAGCTTAGACAGGGCCCACACTGAAGCTTTCTTT
J: TRBJ2-7; D: .; size: .; V: TRBV27; CDR3: CASSALGALLYEQYF; DNA: TGTGCCAGCAGTGCGTTGGGGGCACTCCTATACGAGCAGTACTTC
J: TRBJ2-7; D: TRBD1; size: .; V: TRBV7-8; CDR3: CASRKAGQGPYEQYF; DNA: TGTGCCAGCAGAAAAGCGGGACAGGGGCCCTACGAGCAGTACTTC
J: TRBJ1-2; D: .; size: .; V: TRBV28; CDR3: CASSLSRTVYGYTF; DNA: TGTGCCAGCAGTTTATCTCGGACAGTGTATGGCTACACCTTC
J: TRBJ2-7; D: .; size: once; V: TRBV5-1; CDR3: CASRDLRGDEQYF; DNA: TGCGCCAGCCGGGACCTCCGCGGGGATGAGCAGTACTTC
J: TRBJ2-1; D: .; size: .; V: TRBV30; CDR3: CAWSPGNEQFF; DNA: TGTGCCTGGAGCCCAGGGAATGAGCAGTTCTTC
J: TRBJ2-7; D: .; size: .; V: TRBV28; CDR3: CASGPYEQYF; DNA: TGTGCCAGCGGGCCCTACGAGCAGTACTTC
J: TRBJ2-7; D: TRBD2; size: .; V: TRBV30; CDR3: CAWSGTGGFDEQYF; DNA: TGTGCCTGGAGTGGGACGGGGGGGTTCGACGAGCAGTACTTC
J: TRBJ2-7; D: .; size: .; V: TRBV5-1; CDR3: CASSLRTGSYEQYF; DNA: TGCGCCAGCAGCTTACGTACAGGCTCCTACGAGCAGTACTTC
J: TRBJ1-1; D: TRBD1; size: .; V: TRBV6-5; CDR3: CASGSYRGAEAFF; DNA: TGTGCCAGCGGTTCGTACAGGGGCGCTGAAGCTTTCTTT
J: TRBJ2-3; D: TRBD2; size: once; V: TRBV28; CDR3: CASSELAGEADTQYF; DNA: TGTGCCAGCAGCGAACTAGCGGGAGAGGCAGATACGCAGTATTTT
J: TRBJ2-5; D: .; size: once; V: TRBV2; CDR3: CASSEEVRETQYF; DNA: TGTGCCAGCAGTGAAGAAGTGAGGGAGACCCAGTACTTC
J: TRBJ2-7; D: TRBD1; size: .; V: TRBV2; CDR3: CASSEAQDRVLTGAYEQYF; DNA: TGTGCCAGCAGTGAAGCGCAGGACAGGGTTCTTACTGGAGCCTACGAGCAGTACTTC
J: TRBJ1-6; D: .; size: .; V: TRBV5-1; CDR3: CASSWGGRSSYNSPLHF; DNA: TGCGCCAGCAGCTGGGGGGGCAGGAGCTCCTATAATTCACCCCTCCACTTT
J: TRBJ2-1; D: .; size: .; V: TRBV19; CDR3: CASSIEHRNYNEQFF; DNA: TGTGCCAGTAGTATAGAGCACAGGAATTACAATGAGCAGTTCTTC
J: TRBJ1-4; D: .; size: .; V: TRBV6-1; CDR3: CASSVQATSGSELFF; DNA: TGTGCCAGCAGCGTACAGGCGACATCCGGTTCCGAACTGTTTTTT
J: TRBJ1-1; D: .; size: .; V: TRBV14; CDR3: CASSQLYGGMNTEAFF; DNA: TGTGCCAGCAGCCAATTGTATGGGGGGATGAACACTGAAGCTTTCTTT
J: TRBJ2-5; D: .; size: .; V: TRBV29-1; CDR3: CSAAETRAETQYF; DNA: TGCAGCGCCGCGGAGACCCGTGCCGAGACCCAGTACTTC